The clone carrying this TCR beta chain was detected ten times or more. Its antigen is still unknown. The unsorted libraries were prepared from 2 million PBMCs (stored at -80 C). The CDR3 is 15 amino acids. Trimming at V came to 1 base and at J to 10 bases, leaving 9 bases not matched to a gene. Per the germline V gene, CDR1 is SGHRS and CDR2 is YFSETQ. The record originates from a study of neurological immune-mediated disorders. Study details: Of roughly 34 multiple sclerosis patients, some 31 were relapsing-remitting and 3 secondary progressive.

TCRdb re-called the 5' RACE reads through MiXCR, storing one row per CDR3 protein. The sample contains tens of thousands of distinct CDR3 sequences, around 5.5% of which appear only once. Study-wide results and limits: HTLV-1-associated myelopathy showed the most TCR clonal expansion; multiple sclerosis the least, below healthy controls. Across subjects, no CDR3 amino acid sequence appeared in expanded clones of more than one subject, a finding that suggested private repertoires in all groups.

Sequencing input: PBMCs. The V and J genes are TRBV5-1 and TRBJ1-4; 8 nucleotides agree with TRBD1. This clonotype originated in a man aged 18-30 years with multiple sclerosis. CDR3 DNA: TGCGCCAGCAGCTTGCAGGGGGCTACTGGGGCAAAACTGTTTTTT. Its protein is CASSLQGATGAKLFF.